This entry features one T cell receptor beta chain sequence. With V trimmed by 4 bases and J by 7 bases, 9 bases remained unmatched. The CDR3 is 15 amino acids. Germline assignment: CDR1 SGHRS and CDR2 YFSETQ. Clinical history reported by participants formed the basis on which cohorts were assigned. The data are from a study of blood T cell repertoires in COVID-19. Overall study: Spain, Italy and the United States supplied samples that represented acute and convalescent COVID-19.

Here immunoSEQ multiplex PCR was the method, and the copy in TCRdb shows in-frame clones only, minus some. In the table there are about 130,000 clones, roughly 80% of which are singletons. This clonotype was obtained from a middle-aged man who had recovered from COVID-19. The chain carries TRBV5-1 and TRBJ1-1, with 11 nucleotides matching TRBD1. The sequenced material came from PBMCs or T cells enriched from blood (not recorded which). The CDR3 DNA is TGCGCCAGCAGCCGCGGACAGGGGGCATTTGGTGAAGCTTTCTTT. Its protein product is CASSRGQGAFGEAFF.